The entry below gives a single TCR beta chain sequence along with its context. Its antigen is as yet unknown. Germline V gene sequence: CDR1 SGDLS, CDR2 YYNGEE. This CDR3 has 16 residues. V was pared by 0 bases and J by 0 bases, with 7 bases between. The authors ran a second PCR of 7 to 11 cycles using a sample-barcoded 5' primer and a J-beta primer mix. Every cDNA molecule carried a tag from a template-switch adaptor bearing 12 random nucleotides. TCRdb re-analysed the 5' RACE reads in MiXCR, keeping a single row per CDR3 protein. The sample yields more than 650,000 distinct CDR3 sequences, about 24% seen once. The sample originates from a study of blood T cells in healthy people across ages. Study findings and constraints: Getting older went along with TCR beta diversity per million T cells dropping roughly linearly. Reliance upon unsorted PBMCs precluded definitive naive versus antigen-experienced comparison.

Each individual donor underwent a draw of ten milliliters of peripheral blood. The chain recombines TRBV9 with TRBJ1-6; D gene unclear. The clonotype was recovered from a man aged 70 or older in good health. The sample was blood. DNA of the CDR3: TGTGCCAGCAGCGTAGGAGGGAGCTCCTATAATTCACCCCTCCACTTT. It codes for CASSVGGSSYNSPLHF.